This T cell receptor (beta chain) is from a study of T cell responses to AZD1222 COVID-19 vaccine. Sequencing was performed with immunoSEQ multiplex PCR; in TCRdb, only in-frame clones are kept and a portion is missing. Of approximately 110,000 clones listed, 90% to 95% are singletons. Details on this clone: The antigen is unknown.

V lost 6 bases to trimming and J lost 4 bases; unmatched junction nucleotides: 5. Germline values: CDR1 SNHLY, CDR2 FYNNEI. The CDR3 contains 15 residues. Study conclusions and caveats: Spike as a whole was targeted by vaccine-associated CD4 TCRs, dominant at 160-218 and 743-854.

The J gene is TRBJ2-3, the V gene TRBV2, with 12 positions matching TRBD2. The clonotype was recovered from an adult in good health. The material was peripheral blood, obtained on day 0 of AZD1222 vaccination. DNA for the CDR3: TGTGCCAGCAGCGAACTAGCGGGAGGAGCAGATACGCAGTATTTT. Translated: CASSELAGGADTQYF.